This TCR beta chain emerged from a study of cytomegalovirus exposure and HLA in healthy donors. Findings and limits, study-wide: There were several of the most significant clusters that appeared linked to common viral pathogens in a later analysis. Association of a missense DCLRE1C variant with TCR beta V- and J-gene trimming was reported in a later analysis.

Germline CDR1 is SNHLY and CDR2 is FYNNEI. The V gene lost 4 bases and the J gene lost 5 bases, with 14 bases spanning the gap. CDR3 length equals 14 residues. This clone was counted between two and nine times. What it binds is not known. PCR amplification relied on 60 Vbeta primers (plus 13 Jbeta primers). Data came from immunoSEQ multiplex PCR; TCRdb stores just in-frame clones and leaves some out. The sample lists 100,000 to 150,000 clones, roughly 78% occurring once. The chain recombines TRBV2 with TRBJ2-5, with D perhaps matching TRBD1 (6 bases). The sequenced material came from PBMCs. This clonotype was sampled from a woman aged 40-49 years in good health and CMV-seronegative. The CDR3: CASSVVRTAETQYF. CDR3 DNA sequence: TGTGCCAGCAGTGTAGTACGGACAGCGGAGACCCAGTACTTC.